Listed here are 24 T cell receptor beta chains from one sample, sequenced in a study of Ad26.COV2.S vaccination and SARS-CoV-2 variants. Stated treatment: some 20 received Ad26.COV2.S at low or high dose, single or two shots; roughly five received placebo; per-sample allocation not given. The samples were gathered on day 63 after the first injection of vaccine or placebo. Profiled with immunoSEQ multiplex PCR; TCRdb holds only in-frame clones, not every one. Altogether about 390,000 clones are present, roughly 90% being singletons, with the ten largest covering 1.5% to 2%. The sample here was peripheral blood, taken in a trial of Ad26.COV2.S vaccine versus placebo. The source of these receptors is a person between 18 and 59 years old who received the Ad26.COV2.S COVID-19 vaccine or a placebo.

The chain carries TRBV4-3 and TRBJ2-3; D perhaps matches TRBD2 (5 bases). There are 17 residues in the CDR3. With 4 bases removed from V and 2 bases from J, the gap between germline ends came to 19 bases. The germline V gene encodes CDR1 LGHNA and CDR2 YSLEER. CDR3 nucleotide sequence: TGCGCCAGCAGCCCAGTCTTACTAGATCAGTCCACAGATACGCAGTATTTT. The encoded protein is CASSPVLLDQSTDTQYF.

V gene TRBV6-6 combines with J gene TRBJ1-5; a weak D match, TRBD1 (6 bases). This CDR3 is built from 15 residues. The V end lost 2 bases, the J end lost 1 base, and 9 bases lay between the germline ends. Germline CDR1 is MNHNY and CDR2 is SVGAGI (reference sequence). The CDR3 nucleotides are TGTGCCAGCAGTTACGTGCAGGGGAGCAATCAGCCCCAGCATTTT. This translates into CASSYVQGSNQPQHF.

This clone was detected only once. The rearrangement links TRBV29-1 to TRBJ1-2, with 9 bases lining up with TRBD1. The CDR3 spans 16 residues. The trim removed 3 bases at V and 5 bases at J, leaving 13 bases unmatched. Germline CDR1 is SQVTM and CDR2 is ANQGSEA. DNA for the CDR3: TGCAGCGTTGATAGGGGGACAGGGAAGACGACATATGGCTACACCTTC. Amino acid sequence: CSVDRGTGKTTYGYTF.

The sample holds one count of this clone. V and J are TRBV5-4 and TRBJ2-5; D tentatively reads TRBD1 or TRBD2 (5 bases each). Trimming removed 3 bases from V and 2 bases from J, with 11 bases in between. The CDR3 sequence is 14 residues long. Germline CDR1 and CDR2: SGHNT and YYREEE (reference sequence). The CDR3 sequence: CASSSGRNQETQYF. In nucleotides, the CDR3 is TGTGCCAGCAGCTCGGGACGGAATCAAGAGACCCAGTACTTC. Combining the CDR3 with reference TRBV5-4 and TRBJ2-5 gives the whole variable domain ETGVTQSPTHLIKTRGQQVTLRCSSQSGHNTVSWYQQALGQGPQFIFQYYREEENGRGNFPPRFSGLQFPNYSSELNVNALELDDSALYLCASSSGRNQETQYFGPGTRLLVL.

The chain joins TRBV6-5 to TRBJ1-2; 8 bases match TRBD1. The ends lost 6 bases at V and 4 bases at J; junction bases unmatched: 4. The CDR3 is 13 amino acids. Germline values: CDR1 MNHEY, CDR2 SVGAGI. The CDR3 DNA sequence: TGTGCCAGCAGCCTCACAGGGGGCTATGGCTACACCTTC. Its protein is CASSLTGGYGYTF.

A single count supports this clone. The rearrangement uses TRBV19 and TRBJ2-5; no reliable D call. Trimming removed 8 bases from V and 5 bases from J, with 9 bases in between. The CDR3 totals 11 residues. Germline V gene data show CDR1 as LNHDA and CDR2 as SQIVND (reference sequence). As DNA, the CDR3 is TGTGCCAGTGGTAGGCCTGAGACCCAGTACTTC. It encodes CASGRPETQYF.

CDR3 sequence reads: CASSPTHMETQYF. The CDR3 coding sequence is TGTGCCAGCTCACCAACACATATGGAGACCCAGTACTTC. This chain uses TRBV18 with TRBJ2-5; no definite D call. The V end was cut by 2 bases, the J end by 5 bases, with 9 bases between. The germline V gene has CDR1 KGHSH and CDR2 LQKENI. The CDR3 runs to 13 residues.

The chain couples TRBV19 to TRBJ2-1, with D perhaps TRBD1 (6 bases). V dropped 6 bases and J dropped 5 bases, with 20 bases sitting between them. Germline CDR1 is LNHDA and CDR2 is SQIVND (reference sequence). The CDR3 totals 16 residues. CDR3 nucleotides: TGTGCCAGTAGCCTGTGGACAGCCGAGACACACAATGAGCAGTTCTTC. Translation: CASSLWTAETHNEQFF.

This rearrangement joins TRBV27 to TRBJ2-3, with 9 bases fitting TRBD2. The germline V gene has CDR1 MNHEY and CDR2 SMNVEV (reference sequence). V was clipped by 6 bases and J by 2 bases; unmatched bases: 9. The CDR3 has 16 residues. The CDR3 here is CASRRMGTSYTDTQYF. In DNA form, the CDR3 reads TGTGCCAGCAGGAGAATGGGGACTAGCTACACAGATACGCAGTATTTT.

The V gene is TRBV2, the J gene TRBJ2-7; 9 bases fit TRBD2. Germline V gene sequence: CDR1 SNHLY, CDR2 FYNNEI. The CDR3 runs 15 residues. With 5 bases clipped from V and 0 bases from J, the junction kept 5 bases outside the gene matches. The CDR3 DNA follows: TGTGCCAGCAGTAGGAGCGGGGGGCCCTCCTACGAGCAGTACTTC. It translates to CASSRSGGPSYEQYF.

This clone was seen only a few times. The chain has TRBV20-1 and TRBJ1-2; D gene unclear. This CDR3 is 17 amino acids long. Germline assignment: CDR1 DFQATT and CDR2 SNEGSKA (reference sequence). Trimming stripped 3 bases from V and 1 base from J, with 21 bases between. This CDR3 is CSASSGWISQLNYGYTF. The CDR3 DNA is TGCAGTGCTAGTAGCGGGTGGATCAGCCAGCTTAACTATGGCTACACCTTC.

In its sample, this clone was seen once. This chain uses TRBV6-1 with TRBJ2-5; 7 nucleotides match TRBD2. V gave up 0 bases and J gave up 3 bases; unmatched junction bases: 4. The CDR3 is 15 amino acids. The germline V gene encodes CDR1 MNHNS and CDR2 SASEGT. CDR3 amino acids: CASSEARAGKETQYF. The DNA of the CDR3 is TGTGCCAGCAGTGAAGCGAGAGCGGGGAAAGAGACCCAGTACTTC.

The gene calls are TRBV3-1 (or the pseudogene TRBV3-2) and TRBJ2-3, with TRBD1 identical over 7 bases. This CDR3 has 14 amino acids. V dropped 7 bases and J dropped 1; count of bases not matched to a gene: 5. Germline V gene lookup returns CDR1 LGHDT and CDR2 YNNKEL (reference sequence). The CDR3: CASINRGGTDTQYF. For the CDR3, the DNA is TGTGCCAGCATCAACAGGGGCGGCACAGATACGCAGTATTTT.

The V gene is TRBV9, the J gene TRBJ2-1; D is possibly TRBD2 (6 bases). The CDR3 covers 14 residues. Germline CDR1 reads SGDLS; CDR2 reads YYNGEE. Trimming took 5 bases from V and 4 from J, leaving 13 bases between them. CDR3 sequence (DNA): TGTGCCAGCAGTTCCGGGACTCAATACAATGAGCAGTTCTTC. Translating it yields CASSSGTQYNEQFF.

The V and J genes are TRBV3-1 (or the pseudogene TRBV3-2) and TRBJ2-3, with 11 bases lining up with TRBD2. V lost 4 bases, J lost 3 bases, and 6 bases stayed unmatched. Germline V CDR1 and CDR2: LGHDT, YNNKEL (reference sequence). The CDR3 contains 16 residues. The CDR3 DNA sequence: TGTGCCAGCAGCCTCACTAGCGGGAGTTTGACAGATACGCAGTATTTT. This sequence encodes CASSLTSGSLTDTQYF.

This sequence joins TRBV24-1 and TRBJ2-7, with D possibly being TRBD1 (5 bases). The CDR3 totals 15 residues. Germline assignment: CDR1 KGHDR and CDR2 SFDVKD. V lost 4 bases, J lost 0 bases, and 12 bases lay in between. CDR3 protein: CATSDAGRSSYEQYF. CDR3 DNA sequence: TGTGCCACCAGTGACGCAGGGCGGAGCTCCTACGAGCAGTACTTC.

This chain uses TRBV27 with TRBJ1-5; D possibly corresponds to TRBD1 (5 bases). With 0 bases removed from V and 1 base from J, the gap between germline ends came to 13 bases. The CDR3 covers 17 residues. Germline V CDR1 and CDR2: MNHEY, SMNVEV (reference sequence). The DNA of the CDR3 is TGTGCCAGCAGTTTATCGGGCTACGGGGCGAGCAATCAGCCCCAGCATTTT. It specifies CASSLSGYGASNQPQHF.

The rearrangement links TRBV19 to TRBJ1-1; perhaps TRBD1 as D (6 bases). Germline values: CDR1 LNHDA, CDR2 SQIVND (reference sequence). This CDR3 contains 15 residues. V lost 3 bases to trimming and J lost 5 bases, with 16 bases between them. This chain's CDR3 is CASSIGTGTGTEAFF. The CDR3 DNA follows: TGTGCCAGTAGTATCGGCACAGGGACGGGGACTGAAGCTTTCTTT.

This chain connects TRBV19 to TRBJ1-1; TRBD1 might be the D (6 bases). This CDR3 region has 16 residues. Per the germline V gene, CDR1 is LNHDA and CDR2 is SQIVND (reference sequence). Trimming shortened V by 5 bases and J by 1 base, and 17 bases separated the two germline ends. CDR3: CASSLNTGTKNTEAFF. The CDR3 DNA reads as TGTGCCAGTAGTCTAAATACCGGGACAAAGAACACTGAAGCTTTCTTT.

The chain carries TRBV5-1 and TRBJ2-3; D gene ambiguous. The V gene lost 1 base and the J gene lost 0 bases, with 6 bases spanning the gap. Germline assignment: CDR1 SGHRS and CDR2 YFSETQ. The CDR3 covers 14 residues. This CDR3 reads CASSLWRSTDTQYF. DNA of the CDR3: TGCGCCAGCAGCTTGTGGCGGAGCACAGATACGCAGTATTTT. The whole variable domain, remainder taken from reference TRBV5-1 and TRBJ2-3, is KAGVTQTPRYLIKTRGQQVTLSCSPISGHRSVSWYQQTPGQGLQFLFEYFSETQRNKGNFPGRFSGRQFSNSRSEMNVSTLELGDSALYLCASSLWRSTDTQYFGPGTRLTVL.

V gene TRBV6-1 combines with J gene TRBJ1-2; no clear D. Germline CDR1 is MNHNS and CDR2 is SASEGT. There are 14 residues in the CDR3. The V end was cut by 0 bases, the J end by 2 bases, with 7 bases between. The CDR3 is CASSEAGINYGYTF. DNA of the CDR3: TGTGCCAGCAGTGAAGCCGGGATAAACTATGGCTACACCTTC.

Written as DNA, the CDR3 is TGTGCCAGCTCACTCTCGACTGTTACCTACGAGCAGTACTTC. It translates to CASSLSTVTYEQYF. The chain recombines TRBV18 with TRBJ2-7, with D unresolved. Germline V gene sequence: CDR1 KGHSH, CDR2 LQKENI. The germline V and J ends were trimmed by 4 bases and 2 bases, with 12 bases remaining between them. The CDR3 contains 14 residues. The full variable domain, its missing parts supplied by reference TRBV18 and TRBJ2-7, is NAGVMQNPRHLVRRRGQEARLRCSPMKGHSHVYWYRQLPEEGLKFMVYLQKENIIDESGMPKERFSAEFPKEGPSILRIQQVVRGDSAAYFCASSLSTVTYEQYFGPGTRLTVT.

This chain connects TRBV27 to TRBJ2-7; D perhaps matches TRBD1 (5 bases). The CDR3 is 15 residues long. Per the germline V gene, CDR1 is MNHEY and CDR2 is SMNVEV (reference sequence). Trimming took 4 bases from V and 1 from J, leaving 14 bases between them. The CDR3 sequence is CASSSGLVPSYEQYF. The DNA for the CDR3 is TGTGCCAGCAGTTCAGGGCTGGTGCCTTCCTACGAGCAGTACTTC.

This chain uses TRBV28 with TRBJ1-4, with a weak D call TRBD1 (5 bases). Germline CDR1 reads MDHEN; CDR2 reads SYDVKM. The CDR3 totals 14 residues. V was trimmed by 3 bases and J by 8 bases, leaving 13 bases between them. CDR3 amino acids: CASSFVIRDEKLFF. CDR3 DNA: TGTGCCAGCAGTTTTGTTATCAGGGACGAAAAACTGTTTTTT.